These 4 T cell receptor beta chains share one sample of origin, sequenced in a study of breast tumors, draining lymph nodes, adjacent tissues. Each CDR3 protein gets one entry after TCRdb re-called the multiplex PCR reads with MiXCR. The sample holds approximately 88,000 distinct CDR3 sequences, approximately 29% seen once. Axillary draining lymph nodes of breast cancer patients supplied the node samples. Sequenced sample: axillary lymph node tissue. These receptors all stem from a female donor with breast cancer. Some clones in this sample may be carry-over from other donors' samples.

Comments on this clonotype: A much larger clone is a single base away; this may be a read error. V is TRBV6-2 or TRBV6-3 and J is TRBJ1-5; D is unclear. The CDR3 sequence is 11 residues long. V lost 5 bases and J 7 bases, leaving 6 bases between the germline ends. Looked up from germline, CDR1 is MNHEY and CDR2 is SVGEGT. The CDR3 reads CASSPPQPQHF. The CDR3 coding sequence is TGTGCCAGCAGTCCCCCGCAGCCCCAGCATTTT.

This chain uses TRBV7-9 with TRBJ2-2, with D maybe TRBD1 (6 bases). Trimming pared 5 bases from V and 0 bases from J, leaving 13 bases between. Germline values: CDR1 SEHNR, CDR2 FQNEAQ (reference sequence). The CDR3 has 16 amino acids. The CDR3 bases are TGTGCCAGCAGCGCAACCGGGACAACGAACACCGGGGAGCTGTTTTTT. Amino acids: CASSATGTTNTGELFF.

The chain links TRBV7-2 to TRBJ2-7; 12 positions agree with TRBD2. The CDR3 contains 16 residues. The V segment lost 2 bases and the J segment 3 bases; nucleotides outside the gene matches: 5. Germline V gene lookup returns CDR1 SGHTA and CDR2 FQGNSA. This CDR3 is CASSLMTSGRGYEQYF. CDR3 nucleotide sequence: TGTGCCAGCAGCTTAATGACTAGCGGGAGAGGCTACGAGCAGTACTTC. Based on the CDR3 plus reference TRBV7-2 and TRBJ2-7, the full variable domain is GAGVSQSPSNKVTEKGKDVELRCDPISGHTALYWYRQSLGQGLEFLIYFQGNSAPDKSGLPSDRFSAERTGGSVSTLTIQRTQQEDSAVYLCASSLMTSGRGYEQYFGPGTRLTVT.

This clonotype was seen ten or more times. The chain employs TRBV6-5 and TRBJ2-2; 9 bases are a match to TRBD1. V lost 4 bases to trimming and J lost 7 bases; unmatched junction nucleotides: 1. The CDR3 is made up of 13 amino acids. Germline assignment: CDR1 MNHEY and CDR2 SVGAGI. The DNA for the CDR3 is TGTGCCAGCAGTTGGACAGGGGTCGGGGAGCTGTTTTTT. Amino acids: CASSWTGVGELFF.